This T cell receptor (beta chain) was obtained from a study of blood T cell repertoires in COVID-19. Study at large: The United States, Italy and Spain provided the acute and convalescent COVID-19 samples. From T cells, B-cell-depleted T cells, or PBMCs came the material, which was cDNA or gDNA.

This CDR3 has 14 residues. CDR1 SNHLY and CDR2 FYNNEI come from the germline V gene. Trimming pared 8 bases from V and 3 bases from J, leaving 13 bases between. As processed by the authors: Estimation of nucleated cell counts was performed using reference gene primer amplification. Sequencing used immunoSEQ multiplex PCR; TCRdb keeps in-frame clones, though not all of them. V and J calls plus clone size are reproduced from that table; the DNA served to infer D and trimming. The sample has roughly 100,000 clones, 75% to 90% seen once. The sequenced sample was peripheral blood. The chain has TRBV2 and TRBJ1-4; D may be TRBD1 (6 bases). The sequence came from a man older than 75 with acute or convalescent COVID-19. The CDR3 sequence is CASGRGWANEKLFF. The CDR3 nucleotides read TGTGCCAGCGGGAGGGGGTGGGCTAATGAAAAACTGTTTTTT.